A single sample is the source of the 12 T cell receptor beta chains below, sequenced in a study of OX40 agonist ivuxolimab in advanced cancers. TCRdb's copy holds only in-frame clones and misses some; the assay was immunoSEQ multiplex PCR. This sample has 75,000 to 100,000 clones, with around 86% found just once. Sequencing was performed on CD4+ or CD8+ T cells sorted from blood, taken in a trial of the OX40 agonist ivuxolimab. The origin of the receptors is an adult with an advanced solid tumor such as melanoma, head and neck, liver or kidney cancer.

This chain uses TRBV30 with TRBJ2-3; D unresolved. Germline lookup yields CDR1 GTSNPN and CDR2 SVGIG (reference sequence). The CDR3 consists of 11 residues. V lost 7 bases to trimming and J lost 7 bases, with 12 bases between them. CDR3 nucleotides: TGTGCCTCTAAACAGAGAAATACGCAGTATTTT. Translated, it gives CASKQRNTQYF.

The genes are TRBV19 and TRBJ2-1; TRBD2 is a possible D gene (7 bases). CDR1 is LNHDA, CDR2 SQIVND, per germline (reference sequence). V lost 3 bases to trimming and J lost 8 bases, with 20 bases between them. This CDR3 has 16 residues. CDR3 loop: CASSILGGGSGDEQFF. CDR3 coding DNA: TGTGCCAGTAGTATTCTAGGGGGGGGTAGCGGTGATGAGCAGTTCTTC.

The genes are TRBV16 and TRBJ2-7; 7 positions match TRBD2. CDR3 length: 13 residues. Per the germline V gene, CDR1 is KGHSY and CDR2 is FQNENV. The junction had 9 bases not matched to a gene; V was cut back by 7 bases and J by 6 bases. CDR3 in amino acids: CASTWDYRSEQYF. The CDR3 nucleotides are TGTGCCAGCACCTGGGACTACAGGTCCGAGCAGTACTTC.

This clone was seen more than once but under ten times. The genes are TRBV9 and TRBJ2-2; no clear D. The germline gives CDR1 SGDLS, CDR2 YYNGEE. The CDR3 is made up of 15 amino acids. V dropped 0 bases and J dropped 1 base, with 7 bases sitting between them. CDR3 sequence reads: CASSVGARNTGELFF. Written as DNA, the CDR3 is TGTGCCAGCAGCGTAGGTGCGAGGAACACCGGGGAGCTGTTTTTT. Full variable domain (rest looked up from reference TRBV9 and TRBJ2-2): DSGVTQTPKHLITATGQRVTLRCSPRSGDLSVYWYQQSLDQGLQFLIQYYNGEERAKGNILERFSAQQFPDLHSELNLSSLELGDSALYFCASSVGARNTGELFFGEGSRLTVL.

This clone was picked up a small number of times. The chain carries TRBV5-1 and TRBJ1-5; 8 bases align to TRBD1. There are 14 residues in the CDR3. J gave up 7 bases and V 4 bases, and 7 bases lay outside the gene matches. From germline, CDR1 is SGHRS and CDR2 YFSETQ. The CDR3 is CASSAGGVNQPQHF. The CDR3 nucleotides are TGCGCCAGCAGCGCAGGGGGCGTAAACCAGCCCCAGCATTTT.

The table lists this clone with a few counts. The chain links TRBV4-2 to TRBJ1-5, with a tentative D call TRBD1 (6 bases). Germline CDR1 reads LGHNA; CDR2 reads YNFKEQ. V lost 3 bases, J lost 1 base, and 7 bases lay in between. The CDR3 totals 14 residues. For the CDR3, the DNA is TGTGCCAGCAGCCACGACAGGAGCAATCAGCCCCAGCATTTT. Its protein product is CASSHDRSNQPQHF.

A word on this clone: One end of the junction is discordant with germline, which a read error may explain. The gene calls are TRBV18 and TRBJ2-1; D not certain. This CDR3 is 14 amino acids long. Germline CDR1 is KGHSH and CDR2 is LQKENI. CDR3 amino acids: CASSPQTLTNERFF. CDR3 nucleotides: TGTGCCAGCTCACCCCAAACTCTGACGAATGAGCGGTTCTTC.

The V and J genes are TRBV10-2 and TRBJ1-2; a weak D match, TRBD1 (5 bases). CDR1 and CDR2 (germline): WSHSY, SAAADI. The CDR3 is made up of 13 amino acids. The V end was cut by 3 bases, the J end by 7 bases, with 12 bases between. The CDR3 sequence is CASSDQGMGGYTF. The CDR3 nucleotides are TGCGCCAGCAGTGACCAGGGTATGGGTGGCTACACCTTC.

The chain couples TRBV30 to TRBJ2-6; TRBD1 matches at 11 bases. Germline-derived CDR1 and CDR2 are GTSNPN and SVGIG (reference sequence). The CDR3 extends over 15 amino acids. V dropped 5 bases and J dropped 1; count of bases not matched to a gene: 1. CDR3: CAWGQGASGANVLTF. The CDR3 nucleotides read TGTGCCTGGGGACAGGGGGCGTCTGGGGCCAACGTCCTGACTTTC.

V is TRBV28 and J is TRBJ1-2; maybe TRBD1 (5 bases). V gave up 6 bases and J gave up 7 bases, with 21 bases separating them. There are 15 residues in the CDR3. Germline V gene data show CDR1 as MDHEN and CDR2 as SYDVKM. The CDR3 loop reads CASRTYEGFARGYTF. Here the CDR3 DNA reads TGTGCCAGCAGAACTTATGAGGGGTTCGCTCGTGGCTACACCTTC.

V is TRBV19 and J is TRBJ1-2; TRBD1 agrees at 8 bases. Unmatched junction bases numbered 7, after V lost 7 bases and J lost 3 bases. CDR1 is LNHDA and CDR2 is SQIVND in the germline V gene (reference sequence). The CDR3 runs 14 residues. The CDR3 is CASTFGQGDYGYTF. In DNA, the CDR3 is TGTGCCAGTACCTTTGGACAGGGTGACTATGGCTACACCTTC.

Here the CDR3 reads CASSPERMNTEAFF. The CDR3, as DNA: TGTGCCAGCTCTCCAGAGAGGATGAACACTGAAGCTTTCTTT. The chain carries TRBV18 and TRBJ1-1; D not resolved. The CDR3 runs to 14 residues. Germline CDR1 reads KGHSH; CDR2 reads LQKENI. V lost 6 bases and J lost 0, with 11 bases in between.